These 5 T cell receptor beta chains share one sample of origin, sequenced in a study of blood T cell repertoires in COVID-19. The data were produced by immunoSEQ multiplex PCR, yet TCRdb's version contains in-frame clones alone and is incomplete. In the table there are over 70,000 clones, around 88% of which are singletons. Sample: peripheral blood. The receptors come from a human donor in a cohort sampled during active COVID-19.

V and J are TRBV6-5 and TRBJ2-7, with 10 bases lining up with TRBD1. V lost 8 bases to trimming and J lost 3 bases; unmatched junction nucleotides: 10. The CDR3 totals 15 residues. Germline CDR1 is MNHEY and CDR2 is SVGAGI. Written as DNA, the CDR3 is TGTGCCAGCTCCAGACCCGGGACAGGGGTCTACGAGCAGTACTTC. Translated: CASSRPGTGVYEQYF.

This sequence joins TRBV6-6 and TRBJ2-7; the match to TRBD2 covers 8 bases. The J segment lost 3 bases and the V segment lost 6 bases, leaving 10 bases of the junction unmatched. This CDR3 region has 15 residues. Germline V gene sequence: CDR1 MNHNY, CDR2 SVGAGI (reference sequence). DNA for the CDR3: TGTGCCAGCAGCACCTTGCCGCGGGAGGTCTACGAGCAGTACTTC. This sequence encodes CASSTLPREVYEQYF.

The V gene is TRBV23-1, the J gene TRBJ2-1, with TRBD1 matching over 9 bases. TRBV23-1 belongs to the ORF category, with a function that is uncertain. The CDR3 extends over 18 amino acids. V trimming: 3 bases; J trimming: 1 base; junction bases outside the gene matches: 10. CDR3 DNA sequence: TGCGCCAGCAGTCAGAGGACAGGGGTTCCCGGGTCCTACAATGAGCAGTTCTTC. Its translation is CASSQRTGVPGSYNEQFF.

V usage is TRBV27 and J usage is TRBJ2-2, with a possible D match to TRBD1 (6 bases). Germline CDR1 and CDR2: MNHEY and SMNVEV (reference sequence). This CDR3 region has 16 residues. The V and J ends lost 2 bases and 4 bases respectively, with 14 bases between them. CDR3 DNA: TGTGCCAGCAGTTTACAGGGGAAAGTGGCCACCGGGGAGCTGTTTTTT. Its protein is CASSLQGKVATGELFF.

This sequence joins TRBV19 and TRBJ2-5; TRBD2 aligns across 11 bases. V shed 5 bases and J 5 bases; nucleotides not matched to a gene: 13. This CDR3 comprises 17 residues. Germline V CDR1 and CDR2: LNHDA, SQIVND (reference sequence). CDR3 sequence (DNA): TGTGCCAGTAGTTCTCAACTAACTAGCGGGAGAGGGGAGACCCAGTACTTC. As protein: CASSSQLTSGRGETQYF.